Described below is a single T cell receptor (beta chain) sequence and its context. The germline CDR1 and CDR2 sequences are SQVTM and ANQGSEA. Trimming at V came to 2 bases and at J to 4 bases, leaving 9 bases not matched to a gene. CDR3 size: 15 residues. The sample originates from a study of blood T cell repertoires in COVID-19. The protocol was immunoSEQ multiplex PCR, while the TCRdb copy is restricted to in-frame clones and leaves out a portion. The sample contains 300,000 to 450,000 clones, approximately 89% of which appear only once. The source of this sequence is a woman in her thirties with COVID-19, enrolled during active disease. The chain couples TRBV29-1 to TRBJ1-2, with 8 positions matching TRBD1. The sequencing input was peripheral blood. CDR3 in DNA: TGCAGCGTTGAATATATACCAGGGGGCGGCTATGGCTACACCTTC. Amino acids: CSVEYIPGGGYGYTF.